This passage covers 23 T cell receptor beta chains from one sample sequenced in a study of cytomegalovirus exposure and HLA in healthy donors (TCRdb year 2017). The library was built by means of the immunoSEQ multiplex PCR assay. In TCRdb, the immuneACCESS table is reduced to in-frame sequences with V and J assigned. These tables do not hold every clone; where another copy was compared, an unresolved V gene accounts for under half, and the others remain unexplained. In this sample the table shows about 140,000 clones, around 88% of which occur a single time. The ten largest clones capture around 8% of the sample. The sequenced sample was PBMCs. The source is a woman younger than 30 in good health and CMV-seropositive.

In its sample, this clone was seen once. The CDR3, as DNA: TGCGCCAGCAGCTCGGGACAGGGACCCGGGGAGCTGTTTTTT. It encodes CASSSGQGPGELFF. The chain combines TRBV5-1 with TRBJ2-2; TRBD1 matches at 9 bases. Germline CDR1 is SGHRS and CDR2 is YFSETQ. There are 14 residues in the CDR3. V dropped 3 bases and J dropped 6; count of bases not matched to a gene: 3.

The genes are TRBV5-4 and TRBJ2-6; 9 positions agree with TRBD1. CDR1 and CDR2 from the germline V gene are SGHNT and YYREEE (reference sequence). The junction had 8 bases not matched to a gene; V was cut back by 6 bases and J by 1 base. There are 17 residues in the CDR3. CDR3 bases: TGTGCCAGCACCGCCGGGACAGGGAATTCTGGGGCCAACGTCCTGACTTTC. It yields the protein CASTAGTGNSGANVLTF.

The genes are TRBV4-1 and TRBJ2-7, with D possibly matching TRBD1 (6 bases). Per germline, CDR1 MGHRA and CDR2 YSYEKL. The V end lost 0 bases, the J end lost 3 bases, and 18 bases lay between the germline ends. CDR3 length: 17 residues. Written as DNA, the CDR3 is TGCGCCAGCAGCCAAGAGGGTACAGGGATAGTTGGCTACGAGCAGTACTTC. Translation gives CASSQEGTGIVGYEQYF.

The J gene is TRBJ1-1, the V gene TRBV4-2; D gene ambiguous. Germline-derived CDR1 and CDR2 are LGHNA and YNFKEQ. The CDR3 runs to 13 residues. V lost 1 base, J lost 5 bases, and 8 bases lay in between. The CDR3, as DNA: TGTGCCAGCAGCCAAGCGACGGGAACTGAAGCTTTCTTT. Its protein product is CASSQATGTEAFF.

This clone occurred a few times. CDR3 in DNA: TGTGCCAGCTCACCCCCGGGACAAGGAGATTCACCCCTCCACTTT. Protein: CASSPPGQGDSPLHF. The chain is built from TRBV18 and TRBJ1-6, with TRBD1 as a possible D gene (6 bases). Germline V gene lookup returns CDR1 KGHSH and CDR2 LQKENI. The germline V and J ends were trimmed by 3 bases and 8 bases, with 14 bases remaining between them. The CDR3 is 15 amino acids.

The chain couples TRBV28 to TRBJ1-2; possible D gene TRBD1, 6 bases. Germline loops: CDR1 MDHEN, CDR2 SYDVKM. Trimming pared 3 bases from V and 2 bases from J, leaving 13 bases between. The CDR3 is made up of 15 amino acids. The chain's CDR3 is CASSFLGQGNYGYTF. DNA for the CDR3: TGTGCCAGCAGTTTTTTGGGACAAGGGAACTATGGCTACACCTTC.

The chain carries TRBV19 and TRBJ1-2; no clear D. This CDR3 spans 12 amino acids. The germline gives CDR1 LNHDA, CDR2 SQIVND (reference sequence). Trimming stripped 7 bases from V and 5 bases from J, with 11 bases between. CDR3: CASTSPQYGYTF. CDR3 in DNA: TGTGCCAGTACCTCCCCCCAGTATGGCTACACCTTC.

This sequence joins TRBV28 and TRBJ2-5; D unclear. V was clipped by 4 bases and J by 4 bases, with 19 bases between them. Per germline, CDR1 MDHEN and CDR2 SYDVKM. CDR3 length equals 16 residues. The CDR3 region is CASSSRLEPNPETQYF. CDR3 nucleotide sequence: TGTGCCAGCAGTTCTCGACTGGAACCCAACCCAGAGACCCAGTACTTC.

J is TRBJ1-4 and V is TRBV4-2, with D possibly being TRBD1 (6 bases). CDR3 length equals 15 residues. Germline V gene lookup returns CDR1 LGHNA and CDR2 YNFKEQ. V shed 1 base and J shed 8 bases, with 14 bases lying between them. The CDR3 DNA reads TGTGCCAGCAGCCAAGCTGCAGGGGTCGAGGAAAAACTGTTTTTT. Protein sequence: CASSQAAGVEEKLFF.

The rearrangement links TRBV14 to TRBJ2-7; 7 bases agree with TRBD2. Germline V lookup: CDR1 SGHDN, CDR2 FVKESK. Trimming took 7 bases from V and 0 from J; bases not matched to a gene: 6. This CDR3 contains 14 residues. The CDR3 bases are TGTGCCAGCAACTTGGGGGGGAGCTCCTACGAGCAGTACTTC. As protein: CASNLGGSSYEQYF.

This sequence joins TRBV23-1 and TRBJ1-4; 7 nucleotides match TRBD1. TRBV23-1 is placed among ORFs of uncertain function. V shed 8 bases and J 5 bases; nucleotides not matched to a gene: 8. CDR3 length: 14 amino acids. The CDR3 DNA is TGCGCCAGCCGCCTCCGGGACAGCAATGAAAAACTGTTTTTT. Translated: CASRLRDSNEKLFF.

This chain links TRBV29-1 with TRBJ1-1, with a possible D match to TRBD1 (6 bases). CDR1 and CDR2 from the germline V gene are SQVTM and ANQGSEA. Trimming took off 1 base at V and 5 bases at J, with 14 bases between the two ends. The CDR3 sequence is 14 residues long. The CDR3 spells CSVEGGRGYTEAFF. The CDR3 DNA follows: TGCAGCGTTGAAGGCGGCAGGGGATATACTGAAGCTTTCTTT.

The rearrangement joins TRBV7-9 to TRBJ2-2, with D tentatively TRBD2 (5 bases). The V and J ends lost 2 bases and 3 bases respectively, with 7 bases between them. The CDR3 sequence is 14 residues long. Germline V gene data show CDR1 as SEHNR and CDR2 as FQNEAQ (reference sequence). CDR3 coding DNA: TGTGCCAGCAGCTTACTCGGGGACACCGGGGAGCTGTTTTTT. It codes for CASSLLGDTGELFF.

The genes are TRBV6-5 and TRBJ1-5; 7 bases align to TRBD1. The CDR3 length is 14 residues. Germline V gene lookup returns CDR1 MNHEY and CDR2 SVGAGI. Trimming took 4 bases from V and 1 from J; bases not matched to a gene: 1. The CDR3 DNA follows: TGTGCCAGCAGTTCACAGGGGAGCAATCAGCCCCAGCATTTT. Its translation: CASSSQGSNQPQHF.

This clone has a count of ten or more. The V gene is TRBV19, the J gene TRBJ1-2; D is undetermined. V was trimmed by 7 bases and J by 8 bases, leaving 20 bases between them. The CDR3 totals 14 residues. Germline V lookup: CDR1 LNHDA, CDR2 SQIVND (reference sequence). In DNA form, the CDR3 reads TGTGCCAGTAAGGCCGGAGCCTCACTTTCGGGCTACACCTTC. As protein: CASKAGASLSGYTF.

The chain has TRBV7-8 and TRBJ1-1; D not resolved. V was shortened by 4 bases and J by 1 base, with 10 bases between the two germline ends. Germline V lookup: CDR1 SGHVS, CDR2 FQNEAQ. This CDR3 spans 14 amino acids. The CDR3 DNA reads TGTGCCAGCAGCTCCATGAACAGGAACACTGAAGCTTTCTTT. Its protein product is CASSSMNRNTEAFF.

Here the CDR3 DNA reads TGTGCCAGCAGCCAAGATAGGGGGACAGGGTCGGGAGATACGCAGTATTTT. Protein: CASSQDRGTGSGDTQYF. The V call is TRBV4-2, the J call TRBJ2-3; TRBD1 agrees at 9 bases. CDR1 is LGHNA, CDR2 YNFKEQ, per germline. V shed 0 bases, J shed 5 bases, and the junction held 9 bases outside the gene matches. The length of the CDR3 is 17 residues.

The CDR3 region is CASSLEGAGELFF. Here the CDR3 DNA reads TGTGCCAGCAGCTTGGAAGGGGCAGGGGAGCTGTTTTTT. The chain couples TRBV5-6 to TRBJ2-2, with D maybe TRBD1 (5 bases). The CDR3 totals 13 residues. Trimming cost V 0 bases and J 8 bases, with 8 bases left between them. CDR1 and CDR2 from the germline V gene are SGHDT and YYEEEE.

This chain uses TRBV7-2 with TRBJ2-3; a weak D match, TRBD1 (6 bases). This CDR3 has 15 residues. Trimming took 5 bases from V and 2 from J, leaving 14 bases between them. The germline CDR1 and CDR2 sequences are SGHTA and FQGNSA. The CDR3 loop reads CASSQGTFSTDTQYF. The CDR3, as DNA: TGTGCCAGCAGCCAGGGGACCTTCTCCACAGATACGCAGTATTTT. The full variable domain, with the rest looked up from reference TRBV7-2 and TRBJ2-3, is GAGVSQSPSNKVTEKGKDVELRCDPISGHTALYWYRQSLGQGLEFLIYFQGNSAPDKSGLPSDRFSAERTGGSVSTLTIQRTQQEDSAVYLCASSQGTFSTDTQYFGPGTRLTVL.

V usage is TRBV15 and J usage is TRBJ2-1; 9 positions match TRBD2. The CDR3 extends over 16 amino acids. Trimming cost V 6 bases and J 6 bases; bases outside gene matches: 12. CDR1 and CDR2 from the germline V gene are LNHNV and YYDKDF (reference sequence). CDR3 loop: CATRVGGSGGINEQFF. CDR3 nucleotides: TGTGCCACCAGGGTTGGTGGTAGCGGGGGAATCAATGAGCAGTTCTTC.

The chain uses TRBV5-1 and TRBJ2-3; 13 bases align to TRBD2. Germline V lookup: CDR1 SGHRS, CDR2 YFSETQ. The J segment lost 4 bases and the V segment lost 4 bases, leaving 6 bases of the junction unmatched. CDR3 length equals 16 residues. For the CDR3, the DNA is TGCGCCAGCAGCATCGGGACTAGCGGGACGCCAGATACGCAGTATTTT. It translates to CASSIGTSGTPDTQYF.

This chain links TRBV19 with TRBJ1-5; D unclear. V lost 5 bases and J 8 bases, leaving 13 bases between the germline ends. The germline CDR1 and CDR2 sequences are LNHDA and SQIVND (reference sequence). The CDR3 totals 13 residues. Here the CDR3 reads CASSEWQVKPQHF. CDR3 coding DNA: TGTGCCAGTAGTGAATGGCAGGTTAAGCCCCAGCATTTT.

This chain uses TRBV11-1 with TRBJ1-4; the match to TRBD1 covers 8 bases. The CDR3 covers 15 residues. V trimming: 5 bases; J trimming: 6 bases; junction bases outside the gene matches: 8. From germline, CDR1 is SGHAT and CDR2 FQDESV (reference sequence). The CDR3 bases are TGTGCCAGCAGCATCTCCGGGACAGGCGATGAAAAACTGTTTTTT. This sequence encodes CASSISGTGDEKLFF.